These 9 T cell receptor beta chains originate from one sample sequenced in a study of blood T cell repertoires in COVID-19. Assay used: immunoSEQ multiplex PCR; TCRdb lists only in-frame clones, some missing. Of hundreds of thousands of clones in the sample, 75% to 90% were seen once. Sequencing used peripheral blood. These receptors were taken from a man between 18 and 29 years old with active or convalescent COVID-19.

The rearrangement links TRBV29-1 to TRBJ1-2; 8 bases match TRBD1. Trimming at V came to 4 bases and at J to 0 bases, leaving 4 bases not matched to a gene. The CDR3 is made up of 14 amino acids. The germline V gene encodes CDR1 SQVTM and CDR2 ANQGSEA. Here the CDR3 DNA reads TGCAGCGTTGCAGAGGACAGGGCTAACTATGGCTACACCTTC. This sequence encodes CSVAEDRANYGYTF.

The J gene is TRBJ2-7, the V gene TRBV5-1, with 8 nucleotides matching TRBD2. The J segment lost 6 bases and the V segment lost 0 bases, leaving 11 bases of the junction unmatched. This CDR3 has 16 residues. The germline CDR1 and CDR2 sequences are SGHRS and YFSETQ. CDR3 sequence (DNA): TGCGCCAGCAGCTTGGACAGTGGCGGGAGGTTCGGCGAGCAGTACTTC. It translates to CASSLDSGGRFGEQYF.

The DNA of the CDR3 is TGCGCCAGCAGCCAAGATACGGGACAGGGATATGGCTACACCTTC. Amino acids: CASSQDTGQGYGYTF. The J gene is TRBJ1-2, the V gene TRBV4-1, with 9 nucleotides matching TRBD1. In germline, CDR1 is MGHRA, CDR2 YSYEKL. This CDR3 is 15 amino acids long. With 0 bases clipped from V and 5 bases from J, the junction kept 4 bases outside the gene matches.

In this sample, this clone turned up a few times. The V gene is TRBV7-3, the J gene TRBJ2-1; unclear D gene. Germline V gene data show CDR1 as SGHTA and CDR2 as FQGTGA. This CDR3 spans 13 amino acids. V lost 1 base and J lost 10, with 11 bases in between. The CDR3 sequence: CASSLNLASEQFF. CDR3 nucleotide sequence: TGTGCCAGCAGCTTAAATTTAGCCAGCGAGCAGTTCTTC.

In this sample, this clone turned up once. As DNA, the CDR3 is TGTGCCAGCAGCTGGACTAGCGGCTACGAGCAGTACTTC. It is translated as CASSWTSGYEQYF. V and J are TRBV12-3 or TRBV12-4 and TRBJ2-7; 10 bases fit TRBD2. The trim removed 6 bases at V and 3 bases at J, leaving 2 bases unmatched. This CDR3 region has 13 residues.

This clone was picked up a small number of times. This chain uses TRBV23-1 with TRBJ2-1; 7 bases agree with TRBD2. TRBV23-1 is known as an ORF, though its function is uncertain. The CDR3 runs to 16 residues. V was clipped by 0 bases and J by 7 bases; unmatched bases: 9. CDR3 in DNA: TGCGCCAGCAGTCAATCGCTAACGGGAGGATCGAATGAGCAGTTCTTC. Translating gives CASSQSLTGGSNEQFF.

The CDR3 loop is CASSQTSLERYYEQYF. The CDR3 nucleotides read TGTGCCAGCAGCCAAACGTCTCTAGAGCGATACTACGAGCAGTACTTC. The genes are TRBV4-2 and TRBJ2-7; D is unclear. Germline CDR1 is LGHNA and CDR2 is YNFKEQ. The CDR3 consists of 16 residues. The ends were cut back, 2 bases at V and 3 bases at J, with 17 bases in the middle.

This clone was detected once. The chain carries TRBV18 and TRBJ2-1, with 15 bases lining up with TRBD2. The CDR3 has 15 residues. Germline CDR1 is KGHSH and CDR2 is LQKENI. Unmatched junction bases numbered 3, after V lost 3 bases and J lost 9 bases. CDR3 region: CASSPKGLAGGEQFF. For the CDR3, the DNA is TGTGCCAGCTCACCGAAGGGACTAGCGGGAGGTGAGCAGTTCTTC.

The chain recombines TRBV11-1 with TRBJ2-3, with 11 positions matching TRBD2. Germline CDR1 reads SGHAT; CDR2 reads FQDESV (reference sequence). The V segment lost 5 bases and the J segment 3 bases; nucleotides outside the gene matches: 7. The CDR3 runs 16 residues. Here the CDR3 reads CASSPETSGITDTQYF. CDR3 sequence (DNA): TGTGCCAGCAGCCCCGAGACTAGCGGGATTACAGATACGCAGTATTTT. Looking up the rest from reference TRBV11-1 and TRBJ2-3 gives the full variable domain: EAEVAQSPRYKITEKSQAVAFWCDPISGHATLYWYRQILGQGPELLVQFQDESVVDDSQLPKDRFSAERLKGVDSTLKIQPAELGDSAMYLCASSPETSGITDTQYFGPGTRLTVL.